The 10 T cell receptor beta chains in this list originate from one sample, sequenced in a study of shared clonotypes between healthy human individuals. Measured with immunoSEQ multiplex PCR; TCRdb has only the in-frame clones, and not every one. The sample yields roughly 2.2 million clones, about nine tenths seen once. The sequencing input was naive CD4+ T cells from PBMCs. Subset given: CD45RA+ positively selected. The receptors shown here come from a man between 18 and 35 years old in good health. Some clones in this sample may be carry-over from other donors' samples.

This sequence joins TRBV20-1 and TRBJ1-1, with D tentatively TRBD1 (6 bases). Germline CDR1 reads DFQATT; CDR2 reads SNEGSKA (reference sequence). The CDR3 is 11 residues long. The CDR3 sequence: CSGRGATEAFF. DNA for the CDR3: TGCAGCGGGCGGGGGGCCACTGAAGCTTTCTTT.

The rearrangement uses TRBV28 and TRBJ1-5; 8 positions match TRBD1. CDR3 length: 16 amino acids. Germline CDR1 is MDHEN and CDR2 is SYDVKM. The J segment lost 6 bases and the V segment lost 7 bases, leaving 14 bases of the junction unmatched. CDR3 in DNA: TGTGCCAGCACCTTAGGGTTCGGACAGGGCACTCAGCCCCAGCATTTT. It translates to CASTLGFGQGTQPQHF.

The CDR3 coding sequence is TGTGCCAGCTTTAATTACGGCTCTGGAAACACCATATATTTT. It is translated as CASFNYGSGNTIYF. V and J are TRBV21-1 and TRBJ1-3. TRBV21-1 represents a pseudogene. The length of the CDR3 is 14 residues.

This clone was found a few times. Other DNA sequences in the sample encode the same CDR3. The V call is TRBV20-1, the J call TRBJ1-1, with D unclear. The V end lost 1 base, the J end lost 6 bases, and 6 bases lay between the germline ends. The CDR3 spans 11 residues. Germline-derived CDR1 and CDR2 are DFQATT and SNEGSKA (reference sequence). The DNA of the CDR3 is TGCAGTGCTAGAGTGCGATCTGAAGCTTTCTTT. Protein: CSARVRSEAFF.

The chain combines TRBV28 with TRBJ2-1; D possibly corresponds to TRBD1 (6 bases). CDR1 and CDR2 (germline): MDHEN, SYDVKM. CDR3 length: 18 amino acids. V was clipped by 1 base and J by 4 bases, with 20 bases between them. The CDR3 protein is CASSLFVASGVEYNEQFF. The CDR3 DNA reads TGTGCCAGCAGTTTATTCGTTGCCTCAGGGGTGGAGTACAATGAGCAGTTCTTC.

The chain employs TRBV7-2 and TRBJ2-7, with a tentative D call TRBD2 (6 bases). The CDR3 extends over 15 amino acids. V was cut by 1 base and J by 4 bases, with 14 bases left in between. The germline gives CDR1 SGHTA, CDR2 FQGNSA. CDR3 amino acids: CASSLEGFAGYEQYF. Here the CDR3 DNA reads TGTGCCAGCAGCTTAGAGGGTTTTGCGGGATACGAGCAGTACTTC.

The chain is built from TRBV9 and TRBJ2-6; no clear D. The CDR3 is 17 amino acids. V was pared by 4 bases and J by 0 bases, with 14 bases between. Germline lookup yields CDR1 SGDLS and CDR2 YYNGEE. The CDR3 sequence is CASSSPTSHSGANVLTF. In DNA, the CDR3 is TGTGCCAGCAGCTCCCCGACATCCCACTCTGGGGCCAACGTCCTGACTTTC.

The V and J genes are TRBV4-2 and TRBJ2-1; TRBD2 aligns across 7 bases. CDR3 length: 18 amino acids. Germline CDR1 LGHNA, CDR2 YNFKEQ. The ends lost 1 base at V and 0 bases at J; junction bases unmatched: 9. For the CDR3, the DNA is TGTGCCAGCAGCCAAGGGGGCTCTGGCGGGAGCTCCTACAATGAGCAGTTCTTC. It is translated as CASSQGGSGGSSYNEQFF.

The chain employs TRBV6-1 and TRBJ1-1, with 9 bases matching TRBD1. The CDR3 runs 15 residues. The germline CDR1 and CDR2 sequences are MNHNS and SASEGT. V shed 4 bases, J shed 1 base, and the junction held 4 bases outside the gene matches. CDR3 amino acids: CASSGGQGWNTEAFF. The CDR3 nucleotides read TGTGCCAGCAGTGGAGGACAGGGGTGGAACACTGAAGCTTTCTTT.

This chain links TRBV7-8 with TRBJ1-2; D unclear. CDR1 SGHVS and CDR2 FQNEAQ come from the germline V gene. This CDR3 region has 16 residues. V was cut by 2 bases and J by 2 bases, with 15 bases left in between. Written as DNA, the CDR3 is TGTGCCAGCAGCTTAAGGGTTTCCGGAGTGAACTATGGCTACACCTTC. Protein: CASSLRVSGVNYGYTF. The variable domain in full, completed from reference TRBV7-8 and TRBJ1-2, reads GAGVSQSPRYKVAKRGQDVALRCDPISGHVSLFWYQQALGQGPEFLTYFQNEAQLDKSGLPSDRFFAERPEGSVSTLKIQRTQQEDSAVYLCASSLRVSGVNYGYTFGSGTRLTVV.